These 16 T cell receptor beta chains originate from one sample sequenced in a study of blood T cells in healthy people across ages. Combining a sample-barcoded 5' primer with a J-beta primer mix, a second PCR ran for roughly 7 to 12 cycles. TCRdb re-called the 5' RACE reads through MiXCR, storing one row per CDR3 protein. In the table there are approximately 1.5 million distinct CDR3 sequences, approximately 32% of which are singletons. Sequencing was done on a sample of blood. The receptors stem from a woman in her thirties in good health.

This clonotype was counted at least ten times. V and J are TRBV20-1 and TRBJ1-2; D is uncertain. This CDR3 has 12 residues. V was trimmed by 3 bases and J by 2 bases, leaving 7 bases between them. Germline values: CDR1 DFQATT, CDR2 SNEGSKA (reference sequence). CDR3: CSASGGNYGYTF. CDR3 in DNA: TGCAGTGCTAGTGGCGGGAACTATGGCTACACCTTC.

This clonotype was observed a single time. Being one base from a much bigger clone, this may be a read error. This chain connects TRBV12-3 or TRBV12-4 to TRBJ2-3, with 13 nucleotides matching TRBD2. This CDR3 has 16 amino acids. V dropped 8 bases and J dropped 2; count of bases not matched to a gene: 7. CDR3 in DNA: TGTGCCAGCGGCCGGGGACTAGCGGGGATCACAGATACGCAGTATTTT. This sequence encodes CASGRGLAGITDTQYF.

This clonotype has more than one count but fewer than ten. This sequence joins TRBV4-1 and TRBJ2-1; D might be TRBD2 (7 bases). Germline CDR1 MGHRA, CDR2 YSYEKL. The V end lost 0 bases, the J end lost 4 bases, and 13 bases lay between the germline ends. This CDR3 has 16 residues. CDR3 in DNA: TGCGCCAGCAGCCAAGAGAGGGGGGAGGGATACAATGAGCAGTTCTTC. Translation gives CASSQERGEGYNEQFF.

This chain links TRBV28 with TRBJ1-5; D not certain. CDR1 MDHEN and CDR2 SYDVKM come from the germline V gene. V was shortened by 2 bases and J by 4 bases, with 12 bases between the two germline ends. The CDR3 is 15 residues long. CDR3 in amino acids: CASSLGQTVNQPQHF. CDR3 nucleotides: TGTGCCAGCAGTTTAGGTCAGACCGTAAATCAGCCCCAGCATTTT.

The CDR3 is CASSFGQQNTEAFF. DNA of the CDR3: TGTGCCAGCAGCTTCGGCCAGCAGAACACTGAAGCTTTCTTT. The chain is built from TRBV7-2 and TRBJ1-1; no clear D. V lost 3 bases, J lost 1 base, and 9 bases lay in between. CDR3 length: 14 residues. Germline loops: CDR1 SGHTA, CDR2 FQGNSA.

The chain links TRBV7-6 to TRBJ2-3; a possible D gene is TRBD2 (5 bases). V was pared by 0 bases and J by 1 base, with 14 bases between. The CDR3 is 17 amino acids. In germline, CDR1 is SGHVS, CDR2 FNYEAQ. In DNA, the CDR3 is TGTGCCAGCAGCTTAGCGCGAGGAGGCTCCGGCACAGATACGCAGTATTTT. This codes for CASSLARGGSGTDTQYF. The entire variable domain, with the rest obtained from reference TRBV7-6 and TRBJ2-3, is as follows: GAGVSQSPRYKVTKRGQDVALRCDPISGHVSLYWYRQALGQGPEFLTYFNYEAQQDKSGLPNDRFSAERPEGSISTLTIQRTEQRDSAMYRCASSLARGGSGTDTQYFGPGTRLTVL.

This clonotype has just a few counts. This sequence joins TRBV20-1 and TRBJ1-5; TRBD1 aligns across 9 bases. The ends lost 6 bases at V and 0 bases at J; junction bases unmatched: 12. The germline V gene has CDR1 DFQATT and CDR2 SNEGSKA (reference sequence). The CDR3 contains 17 residues. The CDR3 region is CSARSGQGSRSNQPQHF. In nucleotides, the CDR3 is TGCAGTGCCAGAAGCGGACAGGGGTCCCGTAGCAATCAGCCCCAGCATTTT.

This chain connects TRBV29-1 to TRBJ2-1, with 9 bases matching TRBD2. CDR1 is SQVTM, CDR2 ANQGSEA, per germline. This CDR3 is 15 amino acids long. Germline trimming cut 1 base from V and 8 bases from J; bases unmatched to any gene: 9. The CDR3 bases are TGCAGCGTTGAAGGAGGCAGCGGGGGGTTGGATGAGCAGTTCTTC. Amino acid sequence: CSVEGGSGGLDEQFF.

Points on this clonotype: The junction does not match germline at one end; this may be a read error. The V gene is TRBV3-1, the J gene TRBJ2-3; a weak D match, TRBD2 (7 bases). CDR1 is LGHDT, CDR2 YNNKEL, per germline (reference sequence). There are 15 residues in the CDR3. The CDR3 loop is CASSQGWGGTDAQYF. The CDR3 DNA is TGTGCCAGCAGCCAGGGGTGGGGGGGCACAGATGCGCAGTATTTT.

Here the CDR3 reads CASSPLAGVKTQYF. CDR3 DNA sequence: TGTGCCAGCAGCCCCCTAGCGGGAGTTAAGACCCAGTACTTC. This chain links TRBV3-1 with TRBJ2-5, with TRBD2 identical over 10 bases. The germline V gene encodes CDR1 LGHDT and CDR2 YNNKEL (reference sequence). This CDR3 comprises 14 residues. The junction had 5 bases not matched to a gene; V was cut back by 4 bases and J by 6 bases.

V gene TRBV27 combines with J gene TRBJ2-3; D remains unclear. V shed 6 bases and J shed 2 bases, with 12 bases lying between them. Per the germline V gene, CDR1 is MNHEY and CDR2 is SMNVEV (reference sequence). The CDR3 is 14 residues long. CDR3 amino acids: CASRPTPDTDTQYF. The CDR3 region has the DNA TGTGCCAGCAGGCCTACGCCTGACACAGATACGCAGTATTTT.

This clonotype was observed a few times. The V call is TRBV7-2, the J call TRBJ2-7; D possibly corresponds to TRBD1 (7 bases). CDR3 length equals 16 residues. The V end lost 1 base, the J end lost 0 bases, and 13 bases lay between the germline ends. The V gene's germline CDR1 is SGHTA and CDR2 FQGNSA. In DNA form, the CDR3 reads TGTGCCAGCAGCTTAGTGGCAGGGGGGAGCTCCTACGAGCAGTACTTC. Translating gives CASSLVAGGSSYEQYF.

The J gene is TRBJ1-1, the V gene TRBV5-1; 9 bases match TRBD1. This CDR3 has 14 amino acids. Germline CDR1 and CDR2: SGHRS and YFSETQ. Trimming at V came to 2 bases and at J to 6 bases, leaving 5 bases not matched to a gene. The CDR3 DNA reads as TGCGCCAGCAGCTTCACAGGGGGCACCCCTGAAGCTTTCTTT. Translating gives CASSFTGGTPEAFF.

The rearrangement joins TRBV7-6 to TRBJ2-3; 9 bases agree with TRBD2. Germline CDR1 SGHVS, CDR2 FNYEAQ. The V gene end was trimmed by 4 bases and the J gene end by 6 bases; junction bases not matched to a gene: 5. This CDR3 spans 14 amino acids. This CDR3 is CASSSAGGADTQYF. The CDR3 DNA follows: TGTGCCAGCAGCTCAGCGGGGGGCGCCGATACGCAGTATTTT.

On this clonotype: A much larger clone lies one base from this, so it may be a read error. The chain employs TRBV20-1 and TRBJ2-4; 10 positions agree with TRBD2. Germline V gene data show CDR1 as DFQATT and CDR2 as SNEGSKA (reference sequence). V shed 4 bases, J shed 0 bases, and the junction held 9 bases outside the gene matches. This CDR3 has 17 amino acids. As DNA, the CDR3 is TGCAGTGCTACTGGAGCGGGGGGGGTCCTAGCCAAAAACATTCAGTACTTC. It encodes CSATGAGGVLAKNIQYF.

V gene TRBV6-6 combines with J gene TRBJ1-2, with D tentatively TRBD1 (5 bases). This CDR3 spans 12 amino acids. V was cut by 10 bases and J by 7 bases, with 16 bases left in between. Germline values: CDR1 MNHNY, CDR2 SVGAGI (reference sequence). CDR3 amino acids: CATRDGGLGYTF. CDR3 DNA sequence: TGTGCCACCAGGGACGGGGGTCTTGGCTACACCTTC.